This T cell receptor (beta chain) was recovered during a study of OX40 agonist ivuxolimab in advanced cancers. Overall study findings and caveats: Antigen targets of the expanded peripheral T cells went undetermined.

Produced via immunoSEQ multiplex PCR; TCRdb's table is partial and in-frame only. The sample holds tens of thousands of clones, approximately 84% seen once. Comment on this clone: The antigen is unknown.

This TCR was sampled from an adult with an advanced solid tumor such as melanoma, head and neck, liver or kidney cancer. The sample was CD4+ or CD8+ T cells sorted from blood, taken in a trial of the OX40 agonist ivuxolimab.

This CDR3 is CASSIRGRDYGYTF. For the CDR3, the DNA is TGTGCCAGTAGTATTCGGGGACGGGATTATGGCTACACCTTC. This chain links TRBV19 with TRBJ1-2; D might be TRBD1 (5 bases). The germline V and J ends were trimmed by 3 bases and 5 bases, with 13 bases remaining between them. The CDR3 has 14 residues. The germline V gene encodes CDR1 LNHDA and CDR2 SQIVND (reference sequence). Full variable domain (outside the CDR3, taken from reference TRBV19 and TRBJ1-2): DGGITQSPKYLFRKEGQNVTLSCEQNLNHDAMYWYRQDPGQGLRLIYYSQIVNDFQKGDIAEGYSVSREKKESFPLTVTSAQKNPTAFYLCASSIRGRDYGYTFGSGTRLTVV.